One and the same sample provided the 5 T cell receptor beta chains below, sequenced in a study of Graves' ophthalmopathy and Graves' hyperthyroidism. RNA served as the template for amplifying TCR beta CDR3 regions. First-round RT-PCR used HTBI primers; second-round multiplex PCR followed. In TCRdb, the multiplex PCR reads were re-called with MiXCR into one record per CDR3 protein. The data contain approximately 410,000 distinct CDR3 sequences, less than 20% of them singletons. The sequencing sample was made of peripheral blood. All receptors derive from a woman younger than 35 with stable Graves' hyperthyroidism.

This clonotype was observed at least ten times. The chain employs TRBV13 and TRBJ1-2, with 8 bases aligning to TRBD1. This CDR3 comprises 13 residues. J gave up 14 bases and V 3 bases, and 11 bases lay outside the gene matches. Germline lookup yields CDR1 PRHDT and CDR2 FYEKMQ (reference sequence). CDR3 coding DNA: TGTGCCAGCAGCTTGTCGGCAGGGGGCGCGGTGACCTTC. Translated, it gives CASSLSAGGAVTF. Looking up the rest from reference TRBV13 and TRBJ1-2 gives the full variable domain: AAGVIQSPRHLIKEKRETATLKCYPIPRHDTVYWYQQGPGQDPQFLISFYEKMQSDKGSIPDRFSAQQFSDYHSELNMSSLELGDSALYFCASSLSAGGAVTFGSGTRLTVV.

V gene TRBV7-3 combines with J gene TRBJ1-1, with TRBD1 matching 7 bases. CDR3 size: 17 residues. V lost 4 bases, J lost 0 bases, and 11 bases stayed unmatched. CDR1 is SGHTA, CDR2 FQGTGA, per germline. The CDR3 region has the DNA TGTGCCAGCAGCTCAATACCTATACAGGGGATGAACACTGAAGCTTTCTTT. Translated, it gives CASSSIPIQGMNTEAFF.

The V gene is TRBV5-1, the J gene TRBJ2-7; 9 bases are a match to TRBD1. The germline CDR1 and CDR2 sequences are SGHRS and YFSETQ. CDR3 size: 17 residues. V shed 4 bases, J shed 2 bases, and the junction held 13 bases outside the gene matches. The CDR3 DNA is TGCGCCAGCAGCGGCGGGACAGGGTCGAGACCCCCCTACGAGCAGTACTTC. Translating it yields CASSGGTGSRPPYEQYF.

This clonotype has ten or more counts. The chain recombines TRBV7-2 with TRBJ1-2; the D gene is possibly TRBD1 (6 bases). The CDR3 is made up of 14 amino acids. Germline V CDR1 and CDR2: SGHTA, FQGNSA. The V gene lost 2 bases and the J gene lost 8 bases, with 15 bases spanning the gap. CDR3 loop: CASSLYGGRWGYTF. CDR3 in DNA: TGTGCCAGCAGCTTATATGGGGGGCGTTGGGGCTACACCTTC.

With regard to this clonotype: Being one base from a much bigger clone, this may be a read error. The J gene is TRBJ2-4, the V gene TRBV11-2, with D possibly being TRBD2 (5 bases). Germline lookup yields CDR1 SGHAT and CDR2 FQNNGV. This CDR3 comprises 15 residues. The CDR3 loop is CASSLDGIPKNIKYF. For the CDR3, the DNA is TGTGCCAGCAGCTTAGACGGGATTCCCAAAAACATTAAGTACTTC.